This TCR beta chain emerged from a study of beta chain features in type 1 diabetes. Isolation of CD4+ naive, central memory, regulatory and stem cell-like memory cells was achieved by sorting via CD45RO/CCR7/CD25/CD127/CD95/CD27. Expressed TCRB transcripts were sequenced because the isolated RNA had all been reverse transcribed beforehand. Libraries were prepared by immunoSEQ multiplex PCR; TCRdb keeps only in-frame clonotypes and omits some of them. The sample yields 400,000 to 550,000 clones, over 9.5% seen once. Findings and limits, study-wide: Small HLA sub-analyses could not settle whether HLA shapes TCRB rearrangement.

There are a few counts of this clone. Its antigen is not known. This specimen includes other DNA sequences encoding the same CDR3. The CDR3 runs to 13 residues. The V and J ends lost 6 bases and 0 bases respectively, with 9 bases between them. Germline V gene data show CDR1 as SQVTM and CDR2 as ANQGSEA. This rearrangement joins TRBV29-1 to TRBJ2-4; maybe TRBD2 (5 bases). The specimen was naive CD4+ T cells from blood. This TCR derives from a woman aged 18-35 years in good health. The CDR3 sequence: CSVRGLAKNIQYF. The CDR3 DNA follows: TGCAGCGTAAGAGGACTAGCCAAAAACATTCAGTACTTC.